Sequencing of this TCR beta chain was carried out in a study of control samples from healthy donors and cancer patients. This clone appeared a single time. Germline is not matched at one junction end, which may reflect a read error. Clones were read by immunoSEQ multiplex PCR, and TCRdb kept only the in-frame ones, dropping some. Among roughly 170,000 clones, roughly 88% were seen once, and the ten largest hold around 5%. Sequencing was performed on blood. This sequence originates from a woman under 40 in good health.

The CDR3 loop reads CVSKGQGAGYEQYF. The CDR3, as DNA: TGTGTCAGCAAGGGACAGGGGGCGGGATACGAGCAGTACTTC. The chain carries TRBV6-5 and TRBJ2-7; TRBD1 matches at 12 bases. The CDR3 totals 14 residues. From germline, CDR1 is MNHEY and CDR2 SVGAGI.